This TCR beta chain stems from a study of beta chain features in type 1 diabetes. The study's findings and limits: In all four CD4+ subsets, TCRB CDR3 length was significantly, moderately reduced in type 1 diabetes. Type 1 diabetes patients had VDJ junctions that carried fewer insertions and more deletions. Patients' naive, central memory and Treg TCRB repertoires seemed closer to one another than those of healthy donors.

Sequenced material consisted of expressed TCRB transcripts (all of the isolated RNA was reverse transcribed). Profiled with immunoSEQ multiplex PCR; TCRdb holds only in-frame clones, not every one. Among about 150,000 clones listed, roughly 53% were seen once. The germline CDR1 and CDR2 sequences are SNHLY and FYNNEI. Germline trimming cut 9 bases from V and 0 bases from J; bases unmatched to any gene: 4. The CDR3 sequence is 13 residues long. Notes on this clone: What it binds is unknown.

The sequenced material came from Tregs from blood. The TCR was taken from a man younger than 35 in good health. The chain combines TRBV2 with TRBJ1-1; 7 nucleotides align to TRBD1. CDR3 DNA: TGTGCCAGAAACAGGGGCCTGAACACTGAAGCTTTCTTT. Protein: CARNRGLNTEAFF. Based on the CDR3 plus reference TRBV2 and TRBJ1-1, the full variable domain is EPEVTQTPSHQVTQMGQEVILRCVPISNHLYFYWYRQILGQKVEFLVSFYNNEISEKSEIFDDQFSVERPDGSNFTLKIRSTKLEDSAMYFCARNRGLNTEAFFGQGTRLTVV.